This T cell receptor (beta chain) derives from a study of blood T cell repertoires in COVID-19. Study-level background: The analysed material was cDNA or gDNA that came from T cells, B-cell-depleted T cells, or PBMCs.

The table came from immunoSEQ multiplex PCR; TCRdb's copy has only in-frame clones and leaves some out. The table lists under 400,000 clones, about nine tenths of them singletons. Looked up from germline, CDR1 is LNHDA and CDR2 is SQIVND (reference sequence). This CDR3 is 17 amino acids long. Trimming removed 3 bases at V and 0 bases at J, with 15 bases between. The sequenced material came from PBMCs or T cells enriched from blood (not recorded which). The receptor was derived from a woman younger than 45 who had been exposed to COVID-19. The rearrangement joins TRBV19 to TRBJ1-3; no clear D gene. The chain's CDR3 is CASSIRPRSSSGNTIYF. In DNA, the CDR3 is TGTGCCAGTAGTATCCGCCCCAGGTCGAGCTCTGGAAACACCATATATTTT. Supplemented by reference TRBV19 and TRBJ1-3, the full variable domain reads DGGITQSPKYLFRKEGQNVTLSCEQNLNHDAMYWYRQDPGQGLRLIYYSQIVNDFQKGDIAEGYSVSREKKESFPLTVTSAQKNPTAFYLCASSIRPRSSSGNTIYFGEGSWLTVV.